This T cell receptor beta chain was captured in a study of early T cells in non-severe SARS-CoV-2 infection. Study overall: Chains from this unsorted whole-blood bulk RNA could not be paired.

In the library, individual cDNA molecules carried attached unique molecular identifiers. TCRdb re-derived calls from the 5' RACE reads in MiXCR, one entry per CDR3 protein. This sample has about 39,000 distinct CDR3 sequences, with 4% found just once. Germline CDR1 and CDR2: SNHLY and FYNNEI. V was trimmed by 1 base and J by 5 bases, leaving 14 bases between them. This CDR3 is built from 15 residues. A word on this clonotype: Its antigen is currently unknown.

General observations from the study: Database matching using VDJdb favored anti-spike CD8 responses, with private and CD4 specificities left missing.

The TCR was taken from an adult who was a healthcare worker with PCR-confirmed SARS-CoV-2 infection or an uninfected control (not recorded which). V gene TRBV2 combines with J gene TRBJ1-2; D call uncertain. The specimen sequenced was whole blood. In DNA, the CDR3 is TGTGCCAGCAGTGAAGAAAGGACCAATGGGTATGGCTACACCTTC. Translating gives CASSEERTNGYGYTF.